A selection of T cell receptor beta chains follows, all from one sample in a study of blood T cell repertoires in COVID-19. Sequencing used immunoSEQ multiplex PCR; TCRdb keeps in-frame clones, though not all of them. The sample consists of more than 35,000 clones, about 88% of them appearing once. The sample comprised peripheral blood. The source of these receptors is a man aged 60 to 75 with active COVID-19. CDR3s include the opening cysteine and the closing phenylalanine or tryptophan. Fields, in order: J gene, V gene, D gene, clone size, CDR3 protein, CDR3 DNA. The D gene is left open where the match is weak. Rows give clone size only sometimes, using once, few, many, or a class for an expanded clone.

>TRBJ2-3|TRBV19|NA|NA
CASSIGRNDNTQYF
TGTGCCAGTAGTATCGGCAGGAATGATAATACGCAGTATTTT
>TRBJ1-1|TRBV18|TRBD1|NA
CASSAATGRGGTEAFF
TGTGCCAGCTCAGCCGCGACAGGGCGAGGTGGCACTGAAGCTTTCTTT
>TRBJ1-5|TRBV4-1|NA|few
CASSQEWRENQPQHF
TGCGCCAGCAGCCAAGAATGGAGGGAAAATCAGCCCCAGCATTTT
>TRBJ2-7|TRBV3-1/TRBV3-2|NA|NA
CASSQAGHYHNF
TGTGCCAGCAGCCAAGCCGGACATTACCACAACTTC
>TRBJ2-1|TRBV11-2|TRBD2|few
CASSLRREHNEQFF
TGTGCCAGCAGCTTACGGCGGGAGCACAATGAGCAGTTCTTC
>TRBJ1-3|TRBV3-1/TRBV3-2|TRBD1|NA
CASSPDRDSGNTIYF
TGTGCCAGCAGCCCGGACAGGGACTCTGGAAACACCATATATTTT
>TRBJ2-1|TRBV5-1|TRBD2|NA
CASSLRTSQGNEQFF
TGCGCCAGCAGCCTAAGGACTAGCCAGGGCAATGAGCAGTTCTTC
>TRBJ2-2|TRBV7-9|TRBD2|NA
CASGRLAGVTGELFF
TGTGCCAGCGGCCGACTAGCGGGAGTCACCGGGGAGCTGTTTTTT
>TRBJ2-7|TRBV5-5|TRBD2|NA
CASSLIEGLALYEQYF
TGTGCCAGCAGCTTAATCGAGGGACTAGCCCTTTACGAGCAGTACTTC
>TRBJ1-1|TRBV28|TRBD1|NA
CASLARDRTLRSF
TGTGCCAGTCTAGCCCGGGACAGGACCCTTCGAAGCTTT
>TRBJ2-5|TRBV11-2|NA|NA
CASSLVLQETQYF
TGTGCCAGCAGCTTAGTTCTTCAAGAGACCCAGTACTTC
>TRBJ2-7|TRBV10-3|TRBD2|NA
CAISAGLASTYEQYF
TGTGCCATCAGTGCCGGACTAGCGAGCACCTACGAGCAGTACTTC
>TRBJ2-7|TRBV9|TRBD2|NA
CASSPLTAGDEQYF
TGTGCCAGCAGCCCCTTGACAGCGGGAGACGAGCAGTACTTC
>TRBJ1-1|TRBV19|TRBD1|NA
CASKGTGAADTEAFF
TGTGCCAGTAAGGGGACAGGGGCTGCGGACACTGAAGCTTTCTTT
>TRBJ2-4|TRBV28|TRBD2|NA
CASKTSGSKNIQYF
TGTGCCAGCAAGACTAGCGGGAGCAAAAACATTCAGTACTTC
>TRBJ1-1|TRBV2|NA|NA
CASIWGGNTEAFF
TGTGCCAGCATCTGGGGGGGGAACACTGAAGCTTTCTTT
>TRBJ2-3|TRBV7-2|NA|NA
CASSTVGGTITDTQYF
TGTGCCAGCAGCACCGTTGGGGGGACGATCACAGATACGCAGTATTTT
>TRBJ2-7|TRBV10-2|NA|NA
CASSRTVTYEQYF
TGCGCCAGCTCCAGGACTGTTACCTACGAGCAGTACTTC
>TRBJ2-5|TRBV7-9|NA|NA
CASRSNRGGQETQYF
TGTGCCAGCAGATCGAACAGGGGGGGGCAAGAGACCCAGTACTTC
>TRBJ2-7|TRBV10-3|NA|NA
CAISEDSFTYEQYF
TGTGCCATCAGTGAAGACAGCTTTACCTACGAGCAGTACTTC
>TRBJ2-2|TRBV5-1|TRBD2|NA
CASAGLAEDTGELFF
TGCGCCAGCGCCGGACTAGCGGAGGACACCGGGGAGCTGTTTTTT
>TRBJ2-7|TRBV6-1|TRBD2|NA
CASSVRLAGISYEQYF
TGTGCCAGCAGTGTCCGACTAGCGGGGATCTCCTACGAGCAGTACTTC
>TRBJ2-1|TRBV5-8|TRBD2|NA
CASSLAGLAVSYNEQFF
TGTGCCAGCAGCTTGGCCGGACTAGCGGTTTCCTACAATGAGCAGTTCTTC
>TRBJ2-7|TRBV7-8|TRBD2|NA
CASSPPSGRASPYEQYF
TGTGCCAGCAGCCCCCCTAGCGGGAGGGCGAGCCCCTACGAGCAGTACTTC
>TRBJ2-5|TRBV12-3/TRBV12-4|NA|once
CASSLTGSETQYF
TGTGCCAGCAGTTTAACAGGGTCCGAGACCCAGTACTTC
>TRBJ2-3|TRBV27|TRBD2|NA
CARPPPGGQEREHTDTQYF
TGTGCCAGACCTCCGCCGGGGGGGCAGGAGCGGGAGCACACAGATACGCAGTATTTT
>TRBJ2-3|TRBV7-9|NA|once
CASSLARQTYSTDTQYF
TGTGCCAGCAGCTTAGCGCGGCAAACCTATAGCACAGATACGCAGTATTTT
>TRBJ2-7|TRBV5-1|NA|NA
CASSLQGREQYF
TGCGCCAGCAGCCTCCAGGGGAGAGAGCAGTACTTC
>TRBJ2-5|TRBV19|NA|NA
CASKGTRTETQYF
TGTGCCAGTAAGGGAACTAGGACGGAGACCCAGTACTTC
>TRBJ2-5|TRBV6-5|TRBD2|NA
CASRDSGRGQETQYF
TGTGCCAGCAGGGATAGCGGGAGGGGACAAGAGACCCAGTACTTC
>TRBJ2-7|TRBV5-4|TRBD2|NA
CASSLGTSGAGYEQYF
TGTGCCAGCAGCTTGGGTACTAGCGGGGCGGGCTACGAGCAGTACTTC
>TRBJ2-3|TRBV19|TRBD2|NA
CASSIQGLTQYF
TGTGCCAGTAGTATACAGGGACTAACGCAGTATTTT
>TRBJ2-3|TRBV5-4|NA|NA
CASSRSGTGTDTQYF
TGTGCCAGCAGTCGCTCCGGGACTGGCACAGATACGCAGTATTTT
>TRBJ2-7|TRBV5-1|NA|NA
CASSMDTAYEQYF
TGCGCCAGCAGCATGGACACCGCCTACGAGCAGTACTTC
>TRBJ1-4|TRBV19|TRBD1|NA
CASSISSSGQGARREKLFF
TGTGCCAGTAGTATAAGCTCTTCAGGACAGGGGGCGAGGAGGGAAAAACTGTTTTTT
>TRBJ2-7|TRBV12-5|NA|NA
CASGLMVAEYEQYF
TGTGCTAGTGGTTTGATGGTAGCGGAATACGAGCAGTACTTC
>TRBJ2-1|TRBV9|TRBD2|NA
CASSGWGGRAYNEQFF
TGTGCCAGCAGCGGCTGGGGGGGGAGAGCTTACAATGAGCAGTTCTTC
>TRBJ2-7|TRBV6-2/TRBV6-3|NA|NA
CASSYSFQGTGYEQYF
TGTGCCAGCAGTTACTCATTCCAGGGGACGGGGTACGAGCAGTACTTC
>TRBJ2-2|TRBV6-5|TRBD1|NA
CASSRRDRHTGELFF
TGTGCCAGCAGTCGTAGGGACAGGCACACCGGGGAGCTGTTTTTT